What follows are 22 T cell receptor beta chains derived from one specimen sequenced in a study of T cell responses to AZD1222 COVID-19 vaccine. Sequenced by immunoSEQ multiplex PCR; TCRdb stores in-frame clones only, minus some. Counted here are 170,000 or so clones, less than 95% occurring once; the ten biggest clones make up over 1.2%. Sequencing used peripheral blood, obtained on day 0 of AZD1222 vaccination. The origin of the receptors is an adult in good health.

This sequence joins TRBV15 and TRBJ2-5; tentative D call: TRBD2 (5 bases). V was cut by 0 bases and J by 5 bases, with 10 bases left in between. The CDR3 is 14 amino acids. Looked up from germline, CDR1 is LNHNV and CDR2 is YYDKDF (reference sequence). The CDR3 sequence is CATSRERAGETQYF. The CDR3 DNA is TGTGCCACCAGCAGAGAGCGGGCTGGGGAGACCCAGTACTTC.

J is TRBJ1-2 and V is TRBV29-1, with 7 bases lining up with TRBD1. The CDR3 spans 12 residues. Germline-derived CDR1 and CDR2 are SQVTM and ANQGSEA. The J segment lost 0 bases and the V segment lost 7 bases, leaving 2 bases of the junction unmatched. CDR3 DNA: TGCAGCGCGGGACAGACTAACTATGGCTACACCTTC. It encodes CSAGQTNYGYTF.

The chain uses TRBV10-3 and TRBJ1-4; D is undetermined. The CDR3 length is 13 residues. Trimming took 4 bases from V and 5 from J, leaving 8 bases between them. Germline V gene sequence: CDR1 ENHRY, CDR2 SYGVKD. DNA for the CDR3: TGTGCCATCAGTGGGACGAGCAATGAAAAACTGTTTTTT. Residues: CAISGTSNEKLFF.

The chain carries TRBV6-5 and TRBJ1-2; no definite D call. The V end lost 6 bases, the J end lost 4 bases, and 9 bases lay between the germline ends. This CDR3 region has 12 residues. Germline-derived CDR1 and CDR2 are MNHEY and SVGAGI. The CDR3 nucleotides read TGTGCCAGCAGGGGAGACACCTATGGCTACACCTTC. Its protein product is CASRGDTYGYTF.

This clone has only one observation. The chain employs TRBV14 and TRBJ1-1; TRBD1 is a possible D gene (5 bases). The CDR3 runs to 13 residues. V was cut by 0 bases and J by 5 bases, with 7 bases left in between. Germline CDR1 reads SGHDN; CDR2 reads FVKESK. The CDR3 loop reads CASSQDGGTEAFF. CDR3 nucleotide sequence: TGTGCCAGCAGCCAAGATGGGGGAACTGAAGCTTTCTTT.

The rearrangement links TRBV7-9 to TRBJ2-3; a weak D match, TRBD2 (5 bases). The CDR3 runs to 15 residues. The V and J ends lost 1 base and 2 bases respectively, with 10 bases between them. Germline V gives CDR1 SEHNR, CDR2 FQNEAQ (reference sequence). CDR3 residues: CASSLVEDSTDTQYF. The CDR3 nucleotides are TGTGCCAGCAGCTTAGTGGAGGATTCCACAGATACGCAGTATTTT.

The chain links TRBV9 to TRBJ2-7; possibly TRBD1 for D (5 bases). The CDR3 is 15 residues long. V gave up 0 bases and J gave up 0 bases, with 10 bases separating them. Germline CDR1 is SGDLS and CDR2 is YYNGEE. Here the CDR3 reads CASSVGGATSYEQYF. CDR3 DNA: TGTGCCAGCAGCGTAGGGGGCGCGACCTCCTACGAGCAGTACTTC. Based on the CDR3 plus reference TRBV9 and TRBJ2-7, the full variable domain is DSGVTQTPKHLITATGQRVTLRCSPRSGDLSVYWYQQSLDQGLQFLIQYYNGEERAKGNILERFSAQQFPDLHSELNLSSLELGDSALYFCASSVGGATSYEQYFGPGTRLTVT.

V usage is TRBV7-2 and J usage is TRBJ1-2, with D perhaps matching TRBD1 (5 bases). Trimming removed 0 bases from V and 7 bases from J, with 15 bases in between. Germline V CDR1 and CDR2: SGHTA, FQGNSA. There are 15 residues in the CDR3. The CDR3 DNA follows: TGTGCCAGCAGCTTAGCGACAATCGCGGGGCTTGGCTACACCTTC. It encodes CASSLATIAGLGYTF.

The chain joins TRBV5-1 to TRBJ2-7, with 8 bases aligning to TRBD1. Unmatched junction bases numbered 7, after V lost 5 bases and J lost 0 bases. Looked up from germline, CDR1 is SGHRS and CDR2 is YFSETQ. This CDR3 is 15 amino acids long. The CDR3 DNA reads as TGCGCCAGCAGGTCGACAGGGGCCAGCTCCTACGAGCAGTACTTC. Translated, it gives CASRSTGASSYEQYF.

The chain carries TRBV6-5 and TRBJ1-1; TRBD1 aligns across 7 bases. CDR1 is MNHEY, CDR2 SVGAGI, per germline. Germline trimming cut 6 bases from V and 4 bases from J; bases unmatched to any gene: 8. The CDR3 consists of 14 residues. CDR3 amino acids: CASSRRQGITEAFF. The DNA of the CDR3 is TGTGCCAGCAGCAGACGACAGGGAATCACTGAAGCTTTCTTT.

This clone occurred a few times. The chain is built from TRBV12-3 or TRBV12-4 and TRBJ1-2; 10 nucleotides agree with TRBD1. The V gene end was trimmed by 6 bases and the J gene end by 8 bases; junction bases not matched to a gene: 6. The CDR3 length is 13 residues. Written as DNA, the CDR3 is TGTGCCAGCAGAAGGGGACAGGGGACAGGCTACACCTTC. It yields the protein CASRRGQGTGYTF.

The chain's CDR3 is CASSRTWRTSTDTQYF. CDR3 bases: TGTGCCAGCAGTAGGACCTGGAGGACTAGCACAGATACGCAGTATTTT. The chain is built from TRBV6-2 or TRBV6-3 and TRBJ2-3, with D perhaps matching TRBD2 (5 bases). Trimming removed 5 bases at V and 0 bases at J, with 15 bases between. Per the germline V gene, CDR1 is MNHEY and CDR2 is SVGEGT. The CDR3 contains 16 residues.

The chain uses TRBV6-1 and TRBJ2-3; weak D call: TRBD1 (6 bases). Trimming cost V 1 base and J 2 bases, with 7 bases left between them. Germline loops: CDR1 MNHNS, CDR2 SASEGT. The CDR3 is made up of 14 amino acids. CDR3 region: CASSEGGPTDTQYF. CDR3 in DNA: TGTGCCAGCAGTGAAGGGGGGCCCACAGATACGCAGTATTTT.

This clone was found once. This chain uses TRBV5-6 with TRBJ2-3; TRBD2 matches at 7 bases. Losses at the gene ends were 4 bases for V and 4 bases for J; bases not matched to a gene: 12. CDR1 and CDR2 from the germline V gene are SGHDT and YYEEEE. There are 16 residues in the CDR3. The CDR3 nucleotides read TGTGCCAGCAGCCTATTAGCGGGTCGCCAACCAGATACGCAGTATTTT. Protein sequence: CASSLLAGRQPDTQYF.

The chain employs TRBV18 and TRBJ2-1, with a tentative D call TRBD2 (5 bases). V lost 3 bases and J 0 bases, leaving 9 bases between the germline ends. CDR1 KGHSH and CDR2 LQKENI come from the germline V gene. The CDR3 totals 15 residues. The CDR3 DNA is TGTGCCAGCTCACCTTCCAGCGGCTCCTACAATGAGCAGTTCTTC. Protein: CASSPSSGSYNEQFF.

The V call is TRBV24-1, the J call TRBJ2-5; 12 bases map to TRBD2. J gave up 4 bases and V 5 bases, and 7 bases lay outside the gene matches. CDR3 length: 16 amino acids. The germline V gene encodes CDR1 KGHDR and CDR2 SFDVKD. CDR3 residues: CATSGTSGVGGETQYF. CDR3 in DNA: TGTGCCACCAGTGGGACTAGCGGGGTCGGCGGAGAGACCCAGTACTTC.

CDR3 sequence (DNA): TGTGCCAGTAGTGACGGCCCTCTGGGGTTCGACACCTTC. It is translated as CASSDGPLGFDTF. The chain couples TRBV19 to TRBJ1-2; the D is unclear. The germline gives CDR1 LNHDA, CDR2 SQIVND (reference sequence). V was trimmed by 5 bases and J by 12 bases, leaving 19 bases between them. This CDR3 region has 13 residues.

The chain's CDR3 is CASSQVGQGSYGYTF. DNA of the CDR3: TGTGCCAGCAGCCAAGTAGGACAGGGCAGCTATGGCTACACCTTC. This rearrangement joins TRBV4-2 to TRBJ1-2; 8 bases are a match to TRBD1. After removal of 1 base from V and 4 bases from J, the junction contained 5 bases not matched to a gene. Germline V gene lookup returns CDR1 LGHNA and CDR2 YNFKEQ. The CDR3 covers 15 residues.

This CDR3 is CASSLGGRKGQPQHF. The DNA of the CDR3 is TGTGCCAGCAGTTTAGGAGGGAGAAAGGGACAGCCCCAGCATTTT. The chain carries TRBV28 and TRBJ1-5; D is unresolved. Trimming removed 2 bases at V and 7 bases at J, with 15 bases between. Germline V CDR1 and CDR2: MDHEN, SYDVKM. CDR3 length equals 15 residues. The complete variable domain, with remaining parts taken from reference TRBV28 and TRBJ1-5, reads DVKVTQSSRYLVKRTGEKVFLECVQDMDHENMFWYRQDPGLGLRLIYFSYDVKMKEKGDIPEGYSVSREKKERFSLILESASTNQTSMYLCASSLGGRKGQPQHFGDGTRLSIL.

The rearrangement links TRBV6-5 to TRBJ1-3; 8 positions agree with TRBD1. Germline V gene lookup returns CDR1 MNHEY and CDR2 SVGAGI. J gave up 4 bases and V 10 bases, and 9 bases lay outside the gene matches. The CDR3 has 14 residues. For the CDR3, the DNA is TGTGCCACTACGACAGGGGAGTCGGGAAACACCATATATTTT. It is translated as CATTTGESGNTIYF.

The chain couples TRBV4-1 to TRBJ1-5; D is uncertain. This CDR3 contains 12 residues. Between the trimmed V and J ends, which lost 3 bases and 7 bases, there was a span of 7 bases. Per the germline V gene, CDR1 is MGHRA and CDR2 is YSYEKL. The CDR3 region has the DNA TGCGCCAGCAGCCAGGGAACCCAGCCCCAGCATTTT. Its translation: CASSQGTQPQHF.

This chain uses TRBV29-1 with TRBJ1-4; 8 nucleotides line up with TRBD1. V gave up 4 bases and J gave up 7 bases; unmatched junction bases: 2. The CDR3 sequence is 12 residues long. Germline values: CDR1 SQVTM, CDR2 ANQGSEA. CDR3 in DNA: TGCAGCGTTGGACAGGGGAGTGAAAAACTGTTTTTT. This encodes CSVGQGSEKLFF.